These T cell receptor beta chains were read from a single sample in a study of OX40 agonist ivuxolimab in advanced cancers. Profiling relied on immunoSEQ multiplex PCR, and the TCRdb table lists in-frame clones only, not all of them. This table has about 66,000 clones, roughly 81% appearing once. The source was CD4+ or CD8+ T cells sorted from blood, collected in a trial of the OX40 agonist ivuxolimab. The receptors stem from an adult with an advanced solid tumor such as melanoma, head and neck, liver or kidney cancer. The CDR3 runs from the conserved cysteine through the conserved F or W. Each record gives: D gene, clone size, V gene, J gene, CDR3 DNA, CDR3 protein. The D gene is left open where the match is weak. Some rows mark clone size as missing; the rest say once, few, many or name a class of expanded clone.

>TRBD1|once|TRBV5-1|TRBJ2-7
TGCGCCAGCAGCTCGTTAGCCGGACAGGGGCCGCCCTACGAGCAGTACTTC
CASSSLAGQGPPYEQYF
>TRBD2|NA|TRBV30|TRBJ2-1
TGTGCCTGGAGAGCGGGAGGGGCCTCCTACAATGAGCAGTTCTTC
CAWRAGGASYNEQFF
>NA|NA|TRBV4-1|TRBJ2-5
TGCGCCAGCAGCCAAGCAAGCGGACAGTCCCAAGAGACCCAGTACTTC
CASSQASGQSQETQYF
>TRBD1|NA|TRBV19|TRBJ2-1
TGTGCCAGTAGTTTCGACCTCCGGGACAGACCTAATGAGCAGTTCTTC
CASSFDLRDRPNEQFF
>NA|NA|TRBV9|TRBJ1-1
TGTGCCAGCAGCGTAGGCAGCAATACTGAAGCTTTCTTT
CASSVGSNTEAFF
>NA|NA|TRBV4-1|TRBJ2-1
TGCGCCAGCAGCCCCCGGTCGACAGGAGGCTCCTACAATGAGCAGTTCTTC
CASSPRSTGGSYNEQFF
>TRBD1|NA|TRBV9|TRBJ2-5
TGTGCCAGCAGCGCACAGGGGGCTTGGGAGACCCAGTACTTC
CASSAQGAWETQYF
>NA|NA|TRBV9|TRBJ2-7
TGTGCCAGCAGCCCGCTGACTAGCTCCTACGAGCAGTACTTC
CASSPLTSSYEQYF
>NA|NA|TRBV19|TRBJ1-1
TGTGCCAGTAGTATATTGCCGGACAACCTGAAAGCTTTCTTT
CASSILPDNLKAFF
>NA|NA|TRBV11-2|TRBJ1-3
TGTGCCAGCAGCTTTGAGGAGGCCCTCTCTGGAAACACCATATATTTT
CASSFEEALSGNTIYF
>TRBD1|NA|TRBV10-2|TRBJ1-2
TGCGCCAGCAGTGGGGGACAGGGAAGCCCCTATGGCTACACCTTC
CASSGGQGSPYGYTF
>NA|NA|TRBV5-1|TRBJ2-7
TGCGCCAGCAGCTTGGGATGGGAGGGACAGGCATCCTACGAGCAGTACTTC
CASSLGWEGQASYEQYF